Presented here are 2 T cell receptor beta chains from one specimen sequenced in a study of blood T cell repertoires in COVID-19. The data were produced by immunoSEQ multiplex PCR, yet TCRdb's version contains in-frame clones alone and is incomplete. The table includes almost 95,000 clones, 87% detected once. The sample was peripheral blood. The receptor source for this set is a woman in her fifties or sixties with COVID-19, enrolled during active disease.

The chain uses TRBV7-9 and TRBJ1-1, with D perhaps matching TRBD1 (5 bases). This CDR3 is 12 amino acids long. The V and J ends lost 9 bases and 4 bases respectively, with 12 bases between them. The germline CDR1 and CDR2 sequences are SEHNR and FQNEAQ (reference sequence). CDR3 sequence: CASRGVGTEAFF. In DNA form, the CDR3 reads TGTGCCAGTCGGGGGGTCGGCACTGAAGCTTTCTTT.

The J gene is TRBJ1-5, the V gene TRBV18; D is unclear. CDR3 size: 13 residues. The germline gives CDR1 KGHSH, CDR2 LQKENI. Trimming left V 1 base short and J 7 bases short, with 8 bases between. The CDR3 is CASSPQGEQPQHF. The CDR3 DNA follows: TGTGCCAGCTCACCACAGGGAGAACAGCCCCAGCATTTT.